One TCR beta chain is described in this entry. Its specificity is not known. The PCR made use of 60 Vbeta and 13 Jbeta primers. Sequenced by immunoSEQ multiplex PCR; TCRdb stores in-frame clones only, minus some. The data contain about 200,000 clones, approximately 78% of them singletons. This entry belongs to a study of cytomegalovirus exposure and HLA in healthy donors. Study outcomes and limitations: Earlier findings revealed that most TCR beta V segments proved productive either about 87% or about 30% of the time. Association of roughly 17,000 TCR beta sequences with HLA alleles was found at 0.05 false discovery rate in a later analysis.

This CDR3 spans 15 amino acids. Germline values: CDR1 SQVTM, CDR2 ANQGSEA. Trimming cost V 6 bases and J 1 base, with 15 bases left between them. The receptor's source is a woman between 18 and 29 years old in good health and CMV-seronegative. This chain links TRBV29-1 with TRBJ2-2; D possibly corresponds to TRBD1 (6 bases). The sequencing input was PBMCs. For the CDR3, the DNA is TGCAGCGTCCCACTTACGACAGGGAACACCGGGGAGCTGTTTTTT. Protein product: CSVPLTTGNTGELFF.